The clone carrying this T cell receptor (beta chain) has just a few counts. The data were obtained in a study of early T cells in non-severe SARS-CoV-2 infection. The wider study: Sequencing was performed on bulk RNA from unsorted whole blood, leaving chains unpaired.

Researchers attached unique molecular identifiers to individual cDNA molecules. TCRdb used MiXCR to reprocess the 5' RACE reads, holding one entry per CDR3 protein. The sample yields tens of thousands of distinct CDR3 sequences, less than 9.5% seen once. This sequence was found in an adult who was a healthcare worker with PCR-confirmed SARS-CoV-2 infection or an uninfected control (not recorded which). Sequencing was carried out using whole blood.

The CDR3 here is CASSFARSQETQYF. The CDR3 nucleotides read TGTGCCAGCAGTTTCGCCCGGTCCCAAGAGACCCAGTACTTC. The V gene is TRBV12-3 or TRBV12-4, the J gene TRBJ2-5; D not certain. This CDR3 contains 14 residues. V lost 3 bases to trimming and J lost 1 base, with 9 bases between them.